The subject of this entry is one T cell receptor (beta chain). What it binds is unknown. The sample belongs to a study of Graves' ophthalmopathy and Graves' hyperthyroidism. The CDR3 is 13 residues long. Germline CDR1 MNHNY, CDR2 SVGAGI (reference sequence). J lost 7 bases, V lost 10 bases, and 10 bases had no gene match. Notes on the study in general: Among thyroid clonotypes expanded above 0.001 frequency, most also appeared in blood.

RNA transcripts served as template for amplifying TCR beta CDR3 sequences. An initial RT-PCR round employing HTBI primers preceded a second-round multiplex PCR. TCRdb re-called the multiplex PCR reads with MiXCR, one entry per CDR3 protein. The sample lists about 700,000 distinct CDR3 sequences; 35% to 50% were seen once. The sequenced sample was peripheral blood. The TCR was taken from an adult man with Graves' ophthalmopathy. The chain recombines TRBV6-6 with TRBJ1-3, with 7 bases identical to TRBD1. CDR3 amino acids: CAITQTGSNTIYF. The CDR3 bases are TGTGCCATCACCCAGACAGGGTCGAACACCATATATTTT.